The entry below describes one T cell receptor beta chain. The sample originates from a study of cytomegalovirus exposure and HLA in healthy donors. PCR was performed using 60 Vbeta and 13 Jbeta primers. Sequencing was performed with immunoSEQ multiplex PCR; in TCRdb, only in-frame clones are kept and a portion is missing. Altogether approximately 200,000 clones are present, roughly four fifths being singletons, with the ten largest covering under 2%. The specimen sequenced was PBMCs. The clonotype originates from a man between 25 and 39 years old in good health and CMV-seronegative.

CDR3 sequence (DNA): TGTGCCAGCACTCAAGGGGGACCGAACTACGAGCAGTACTTC. Amino acid sequence: CASTQGGPNYEQYF. This chain connects TRBV6-1 to TRBJ2-7; maybe TRBD1 (6 bases). Germline loops: CDR1 MNHNS, CDR2 SASEGT. This CDR3 has 14 amino acids. V was shortened by 7 bases and J by 3 bases, with 16 bases between the two germline ends.